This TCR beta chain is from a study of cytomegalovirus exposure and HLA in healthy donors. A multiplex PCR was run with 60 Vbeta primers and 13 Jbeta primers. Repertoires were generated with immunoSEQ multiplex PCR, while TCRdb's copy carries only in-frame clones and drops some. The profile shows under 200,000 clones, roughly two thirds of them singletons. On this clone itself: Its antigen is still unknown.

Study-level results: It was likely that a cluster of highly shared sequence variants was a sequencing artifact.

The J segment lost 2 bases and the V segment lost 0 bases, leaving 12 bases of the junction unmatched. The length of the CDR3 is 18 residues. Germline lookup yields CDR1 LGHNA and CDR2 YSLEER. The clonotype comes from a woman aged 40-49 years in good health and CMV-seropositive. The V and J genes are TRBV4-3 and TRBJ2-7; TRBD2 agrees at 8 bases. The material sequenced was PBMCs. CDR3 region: CASSQDQGRGAGAYEQYF. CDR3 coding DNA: TGCGCCAGCAGCCAAGATCAGGGGAGAGGAGCGGGGGCCTACGAGCAGTACTTC.